The 4 T cell receptor beta chains in this list originate from one sample, sequenced in a study of blood T cell repertoires in COVID-19. Sequencing was performed with immunoSEQ multiplex PCR; in TCRdb, only in-frame clones are kept and a portion is missing. The table records under 150,000 clones, around nine tenths of them present only once. Sequenced: peripheral blood. These receptors came from a human donor in a cohort sampled during active COVID-19.

This clone was seen only once. In DNA, the CDR3 is TGTGCCAGCAGTGAAACAGTGGGTGTTTGGTTCTTC. It translates to CASSETVGVWFF. The chain couples TRBV12-3 or TRBV12-4 to TRBJ2-1; no clear D. V was pared by 5 bases and J by 15 bases, with 17 bases between. The CDR3 has 12 residues.

J is TRBJ1-2 and V is TRBV7-2; 8 bases map to TRBD1. The J segment lost 4 bases and the V segment lost 5 bases, leaving 12 bases of the junction unmatched. This CDR3 is built from 16 residues. Germline lookup yields CDR1 SGHTA and CDR2 FQGNSA. CDR3 loop: CASSQNQGAQTYGYTF. DNA for the CDR3: TGTGCCAGCAGCCAGAACCAGGGGGCGCAGACCTATGGCTACACCTTC.

The chain combines TRBV5-1 with TRBJ2-7; 9 bases align to TRBD2. Germline CDR1 and CDR2: SGHRS and YFSETQ. The CDR3 is 15 residues long. J gave up 3 bases and V 0 bases, and 4 bases lay outside the gene matches. The CDR3 loop is CASSLGSGGYYEQYF. The CDR3, as DNA: TGCGCCAGCAGCTTGGGTAGCGGGGGTTACTACGAGCAGTACTTC.

The J gene is TRBJ2-7, the V gene TRBV28; D uncertain. There are 11 residues in the CDR3. Germline assignment: CDR1 MDHEN and CDR2 SYDVKM. With 6 bases removed from V and 3 bases from J, the gap between germline ends came to 6 bases. The CDR3 sequence: CASSSNYEQYF. CDR3 bases: TGTGCCAGCAGCTCTAACTACGAGCAGTACTTC.